This entry is about one T cell receptor (beta chain). Germline values: CDR1 SEHNR, CDR2 FQNEAQ (reference sequence). The V gene lost 1 base and the J gene lost 4 bases, with 5 bases spanning the gap. This CDR3 comprises 13 residues. The data were obtained in a study of blood T cell repertoires in COVID-19. The repertoire was sequenced with immunoSEQ multiplex PCR; TCRdb's copy has only in-frame clones and lacks some. The sample lists around 200,000 clones, approximately 86% occurring once. Source material: PBMCs or T cells enriched from blood (not recorded which). This sequence originates from a woman in her 30s who had been exposed to COVID-19. The rearrangement uses TRBV7-9 and TRBJ1-5; no firm D call. The CDR3 nucleotides read TGTGCCAGCAGCTTAGGTGTAAATCAGCCCCAGCATTTT. It codes for CASSLGVNQPQHF.